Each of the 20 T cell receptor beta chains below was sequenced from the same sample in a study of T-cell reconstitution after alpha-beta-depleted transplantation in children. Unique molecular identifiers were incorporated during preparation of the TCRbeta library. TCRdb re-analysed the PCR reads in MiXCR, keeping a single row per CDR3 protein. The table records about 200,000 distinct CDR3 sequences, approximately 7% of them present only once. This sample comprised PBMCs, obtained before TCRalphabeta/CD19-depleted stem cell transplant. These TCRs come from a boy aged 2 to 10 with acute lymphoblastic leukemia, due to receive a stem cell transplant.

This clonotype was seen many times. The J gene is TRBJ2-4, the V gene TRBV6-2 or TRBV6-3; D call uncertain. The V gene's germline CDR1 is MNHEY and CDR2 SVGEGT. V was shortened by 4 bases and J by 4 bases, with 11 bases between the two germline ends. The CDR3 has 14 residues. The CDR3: CASSFPGEKNIQYF. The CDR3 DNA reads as TGTGCCAGCAGTTTCCCCGGAGAAAAAAACATTCAGTACTTC.

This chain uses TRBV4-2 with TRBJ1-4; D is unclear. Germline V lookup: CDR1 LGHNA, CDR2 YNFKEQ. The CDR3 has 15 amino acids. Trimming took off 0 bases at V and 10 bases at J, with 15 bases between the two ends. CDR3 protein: CASSQEERSSGKLFF. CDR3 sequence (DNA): TGTGCCAGCAGCCAAGAAGAGAGGTCGAGTGGAAAACTGTTTTTT.

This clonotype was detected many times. Here the CDR3 DNA reads TGTGCCATCAGTGACGGATCCCCGCCCATATATTTT. This codes for CAISDGSPPIYF. The chain recombines TRBV10-3 with TRBJ1-3; D is unclear. Trimming stripped 3 bases from V and 11 bases from J, with 11 bases between. The CDR3 is 12 residues long. Per the germline V gene, CDR1 is ENHRY and CDR2 is SYGVKD.

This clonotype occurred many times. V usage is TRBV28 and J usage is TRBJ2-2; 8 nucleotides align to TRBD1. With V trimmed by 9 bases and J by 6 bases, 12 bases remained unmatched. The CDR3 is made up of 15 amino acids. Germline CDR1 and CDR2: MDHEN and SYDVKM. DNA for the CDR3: TGTGCCAGTAGACCATCTGCAGGGGGCCCCGGGGAGCTGTTTTTT. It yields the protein CASRPSAGGPGELFF.

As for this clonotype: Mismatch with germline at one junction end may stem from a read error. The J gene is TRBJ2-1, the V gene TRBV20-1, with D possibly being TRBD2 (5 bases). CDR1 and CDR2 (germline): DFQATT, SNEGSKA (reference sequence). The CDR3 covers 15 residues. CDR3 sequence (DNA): TGCTGTGCTAGATGGAGGTCCGGTCCCTACAATGAGCAGTTCTTC. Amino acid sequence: CCARWRSGPYNEQFF.

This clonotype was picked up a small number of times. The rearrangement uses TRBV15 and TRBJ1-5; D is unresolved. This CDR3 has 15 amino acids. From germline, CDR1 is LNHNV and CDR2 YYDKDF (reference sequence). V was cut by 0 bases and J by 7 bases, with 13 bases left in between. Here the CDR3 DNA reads TGTGCCACCAGCAGAGATAATCAGGATTACCAGCCCCAGCATTTT. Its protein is CATSRDNQDYQPQHF.

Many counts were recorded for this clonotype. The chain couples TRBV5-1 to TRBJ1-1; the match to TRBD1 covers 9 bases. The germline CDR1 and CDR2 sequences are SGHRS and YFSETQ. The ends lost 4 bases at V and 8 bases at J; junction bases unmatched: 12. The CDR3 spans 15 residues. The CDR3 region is CASSTGPGTGLEAFF. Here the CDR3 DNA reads TGCGCCAGCAGCACCGGTCCCGGGACAGGGTTGGAAGCTTTCTTT.

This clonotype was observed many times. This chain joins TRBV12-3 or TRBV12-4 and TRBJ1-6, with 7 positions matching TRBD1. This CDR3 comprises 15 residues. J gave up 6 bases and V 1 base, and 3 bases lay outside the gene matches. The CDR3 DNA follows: TGTGCCAGCAGTTTAGGGGACAGCCGTAATTCACCCCTCCACTTT. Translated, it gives CASSLGDSRNSPLHF.

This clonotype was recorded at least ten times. CDR3 sequence: CSVGGLLYNEQFF. DNA of the CDR3: TGCAGCGTTGGGGGACTATTGTACAATGAGCAGTTCTTC. The J gene is TRBJ2-1, the V gene TRBV29-1, with 7 bases fitting TRBD2. The V gene end was trimmed by 4 bases and the J gene end by 4 bases; junction bases not matched to a gene: 4. The CDR3 is 13 residues long. Germline V gene lookup returns CDR1 SQVTM and CDR2 ANQGSEA.

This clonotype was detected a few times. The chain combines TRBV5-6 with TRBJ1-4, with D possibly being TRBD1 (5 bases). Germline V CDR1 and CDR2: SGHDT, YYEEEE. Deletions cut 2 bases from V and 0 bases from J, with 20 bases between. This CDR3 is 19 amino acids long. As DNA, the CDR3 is TGTGCCAGCAGCTTTCGGCTTGGGAGGGGCTGGACAACTAATGAAAAACTGTTTTTT. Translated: CASSFRLGRGWTTNEKLFF.

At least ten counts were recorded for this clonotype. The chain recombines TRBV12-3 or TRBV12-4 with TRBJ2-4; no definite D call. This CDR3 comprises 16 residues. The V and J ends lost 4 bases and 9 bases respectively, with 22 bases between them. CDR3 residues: CASSSLIVGRWGIQYF. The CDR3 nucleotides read TGTGCCAGCAGTTCACTTATTGTCGGCAGGTGGGGCATTCAGTACTTC.

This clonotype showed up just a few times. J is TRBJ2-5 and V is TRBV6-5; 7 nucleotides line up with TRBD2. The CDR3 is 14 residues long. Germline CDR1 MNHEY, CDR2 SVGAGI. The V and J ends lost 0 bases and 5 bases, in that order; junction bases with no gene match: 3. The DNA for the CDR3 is TGTGCCAGCAGTTACTCGGGGGGGGTGGAGACCCAGTACTTC. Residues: CASSYSGGVETQYF.

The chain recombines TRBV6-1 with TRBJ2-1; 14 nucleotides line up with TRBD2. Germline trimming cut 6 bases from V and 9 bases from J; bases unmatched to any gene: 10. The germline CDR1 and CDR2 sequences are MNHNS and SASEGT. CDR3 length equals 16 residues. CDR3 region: CASRSGGTSGSGEQFF. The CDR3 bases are TGTGCCAGCAGATCCGGCGGGACTAGCGGGAGCGGTGAGCAGTTCTTC.

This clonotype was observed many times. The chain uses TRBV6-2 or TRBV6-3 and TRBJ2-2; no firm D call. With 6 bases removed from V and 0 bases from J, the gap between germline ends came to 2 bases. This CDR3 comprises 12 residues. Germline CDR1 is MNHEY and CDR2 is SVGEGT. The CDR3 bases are TGTGCCAGCAGCTCGAACACCGGGGAGCTGTTTTTT. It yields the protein CASSSNTGELFF.

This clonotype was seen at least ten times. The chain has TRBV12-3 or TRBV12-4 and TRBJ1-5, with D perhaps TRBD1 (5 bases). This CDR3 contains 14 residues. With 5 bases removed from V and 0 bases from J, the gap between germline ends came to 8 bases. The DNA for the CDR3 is TGTGCCAGCAGTGCACAGGATAGCAATCAGCCCCAGCATTTT. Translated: CASSAQDSNQPQHF.

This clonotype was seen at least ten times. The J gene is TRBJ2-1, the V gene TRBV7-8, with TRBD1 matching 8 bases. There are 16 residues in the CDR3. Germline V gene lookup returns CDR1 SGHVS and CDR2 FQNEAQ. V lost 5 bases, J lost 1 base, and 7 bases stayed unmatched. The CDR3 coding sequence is TGTGCCAGCAGCCCGTTAGACAGGGGATCCTACAATGAGCAGTTCTTC. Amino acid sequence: CASSPLDRGSYNEQFF.

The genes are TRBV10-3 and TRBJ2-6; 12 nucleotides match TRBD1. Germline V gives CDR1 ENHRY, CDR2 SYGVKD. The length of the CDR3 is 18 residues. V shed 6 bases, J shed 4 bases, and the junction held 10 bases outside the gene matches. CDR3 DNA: TGTGCCATCAGGGTACTGGGACAGGGGGCCCTGGGGGCCAACGTCCTGACTTTC. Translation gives CAIRVLGQGALGANVLTF.

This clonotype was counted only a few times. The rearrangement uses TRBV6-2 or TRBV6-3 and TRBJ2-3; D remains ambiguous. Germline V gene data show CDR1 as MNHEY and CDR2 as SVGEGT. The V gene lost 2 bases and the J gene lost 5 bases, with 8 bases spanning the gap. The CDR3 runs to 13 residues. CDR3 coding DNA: TGTGCCAGCAGTTACCCTCCGGGAGATACGCAGTATTTT. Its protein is CASSYPPGDTQYF.

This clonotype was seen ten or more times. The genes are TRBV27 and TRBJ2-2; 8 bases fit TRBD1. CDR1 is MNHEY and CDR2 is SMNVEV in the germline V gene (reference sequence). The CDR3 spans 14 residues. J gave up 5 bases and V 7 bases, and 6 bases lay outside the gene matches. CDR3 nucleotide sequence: TGTGCCAGCACCTGGACAGGGTATACCGGGGAGCTGTTTTTT. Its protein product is CASTWTGYTGELFF.

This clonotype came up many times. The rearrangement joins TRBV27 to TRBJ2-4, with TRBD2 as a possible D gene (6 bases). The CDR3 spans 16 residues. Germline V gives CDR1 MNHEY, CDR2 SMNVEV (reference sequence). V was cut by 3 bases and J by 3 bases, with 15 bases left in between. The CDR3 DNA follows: TGTGCCAGCAGTTTTTACGGGGGTGATGGCAAAAACATTCAGTACTTC. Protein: CASSFYGGDGKNIQYF.